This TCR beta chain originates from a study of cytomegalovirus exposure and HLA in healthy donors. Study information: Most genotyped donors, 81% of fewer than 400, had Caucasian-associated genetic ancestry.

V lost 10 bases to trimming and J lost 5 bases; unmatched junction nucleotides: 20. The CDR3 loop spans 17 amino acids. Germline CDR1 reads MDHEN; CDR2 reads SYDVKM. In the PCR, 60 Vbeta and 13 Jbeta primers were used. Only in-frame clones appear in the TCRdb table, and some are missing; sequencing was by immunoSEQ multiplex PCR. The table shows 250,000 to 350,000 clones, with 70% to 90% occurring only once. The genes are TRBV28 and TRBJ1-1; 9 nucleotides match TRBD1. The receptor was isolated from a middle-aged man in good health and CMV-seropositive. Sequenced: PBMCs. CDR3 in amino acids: CATSDYGLQGAWTEAFF. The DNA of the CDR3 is TGTGCCACAAGCGACTACGGATTACAGGGGGCTTGGACTGAAGCTTTCTTT.